This TCR beta chain is from a study of shared clonotypes between healthy human individuals. Repertoires were generated with immunoSEQ multiplex PCR, while TCRdb's copy carries only in-frame clones and drops some. Of 700,000 to 950,000 clones listed, about 96% were seen once; the top ten hold under 0.3%. Cells designated naive CD8 were CD45RO-negative and were positively selected for CCR7, with terminally differentiated effector memory CD45RA+ cells excluded. Trimming took off 5 bases at V and 5 bases at J, with 16 bases between the two ends. The CDR3 extends over 15 amino acids. Germline V lookup: CDR1 SGHVS, CDR2 FQNEAQ.

This sequence joins TRBV7-8 and TRBJ2-1, with a tentative D call TRBD2 (6 bases). Sequenced sample: naive CD8+ T cells sorted from blood. This TCR came from a man aged 30 to 39 in good health. CDR3 region: CASSRYSGKNNEQFF. The CDR3 DNA reads TGTGCCAGCAGCCGATATAGCGGTAAAAACAATGAGCAGTTCTTC.